The present entry profiles one T cell receptor beta chain with its context. The data stem from a study of blood T cell repertoires in COVID-19. Germline CDR1 is SGHRS and CDR2 is YFSETQ. Trimming took 5 bases from V and 1 from J; bases not matched to a gene: 4. This CDR3 region has 15 residues. The repertoire was sequenced with immunoSEQ multiplex PCR; TCRdb's copy has only in-frame clones and lacks some. Among about 260,000 clones, over 80% were seen once, and the ten largest hold about 0.95%. All enrollees were roughly 18 to 90 years old and from under 25 US areas. The receptor comes from a man aged 45-65 years who had been exposed to COVID-19. J is TRBJ2-5 and V is TRBV5-1, with 11 bases aligning to TRBD1. Sequences were obtained from PBMCs or T cells enriched from blood (not recorded which). CDR3 protein: CASSRTGGGQETQYF. The CDR3 coding sequence is TGCGCCAGCAGTCGGACAGGGGGCGGCCAAGAGACCCAGTACTTC.